This TCR beta chain was recovered during a study of OX40 agonist ivuxolimab in advanced cancers. Using immunoSEQ multiplex PCR, the repertoire was profiled, and TCRdb retains in-frame clones only, with some absent. The sample includes about 38,000 clones, roughly 90% of them seen just once. Per germline, CDR1 SEHNR and CDR2 FQNEAQ (reference sequence). The ends lost 5 bases at V and 2 bases at J; junction bases unmatched: 5. The CDR3 spans 15 residues. The sequence derives from an adult with an advanced solid tumor such as melanoma, head and neck, liver or kidney cancer. This rearrangement joins TRBV7-9 to TRBJ2-7; TRBD2 agrees at 11 bases. Specimen: CD4+ or CD8+ T cells sorted from blood, collected in a trial of the OX40 agonist ivuxolimab. The CDR3, as DNA: TGTGCCAGCAGCAGACCGGGACTAGCGGCCTACGAGCAGTACTTC. Its translation: CASSRPGLAAYEQYF.